This T cell receptor (beta chain) was recorded in a study of blood T cells in healthy people across ages (dated by TCRdb to between 2014 and 2017). About the study as a whole: In model experiments, roughly one uniquely barcoded TCR beta cDNA molecule per two T cells was captured by template switching. To track age-related changes in TCR beta repertoire diversity, the study relied on deep sequencing normalized with unique cDNA molecular identifiers. Four age groups were formed from the donors: young (average approximately 16 years), middle-aged (less than 40), aged (about 62) and long-lived (around 80). To avoid experimental bias, donors of different ages were spread randomly across the sequencing lanes. The study analyzed two additional independent replicas of 1 million unique cDNA reads from the same blood draw for two donors, one aged 18 to 29 and one aged 80 or older.

The receptor library was made with 5' RACE. A second about 7 to 12 cycle PCR used a sample-barcoded 5' primer and a J-beta primer mix. Each TCR beta cDNA molecule received a unique molecular identifier from a template-switch 5' adaptor carrying 12 random nucleotides. Each sample yielded at least 2.5 million CDR3-containing paired-end reads. First-strand cDNA was synthesized from all RNA with the Mint cDNA synthesis kit, primed by a TRBC-specific oligonucleotide. After uracil-DNA glycosylase treatment, a first 18-cycle PCR used universal primers M1SS and BC2_uni_R on all cDNA. The authors' analysis ran thus. Normalization of each sample was performed by random selection of 1 million high-quality reads, each carrying a distinct molecular identifier. Reads with shared molecular identifiers were discarded instead of being binned into consensus sequences. CDR3 identification, clonotype clustering and error correction used MiTCR with a Q25 quality threshold and the strictest error-elimination algorithm. A nonparametric unseen species model with Euler transformation was used to estimate a lower bound on total TCR beta diversity. The public reads were reprocessed in TCRdb via fastp at Q25 and MiXCR, keeping in-frame beta chains. CDR3 protein sequences are deduplicated, and each keeps its most common genes and DNA. These V and J calls rely on TCRdb rather than the paper's analysis. The sample table shows 1.5 million to 2 million distinct CDR3 sequences, and about two fifths are seen once. The ten largest clones represent 23% of the sample.

This clonotype came up a few times. This receptor's antigen is unknown. No per-base quality is available; no much larger clone lies one base away. V and J lose 10 bases and 7 bases, and a span of 12 bases separates them. As encoded in the germline V gene, CDR1 is MDHEN while CDR2 is SYDVKM. The CDR3 contains 11 residues, cysteine and phenylalanine counted. CDR3 DNA only is kept here, 33 bases in frame from base 1. The approximately 39 donors, aged 6 to 90 years, were systemically healthy Caucasian individuals from Russia. Ten milliliters of peripheral blood were collected from each donor into EDTA-treated Vacutainer tubes. Ficoll-Paque density-gradient centrifugation was used to isolate PBMCs, with at least 6.5 million per sample. Trizol reagent was used to extract total RNA from the PBMCs, yielding at least 5.5 micrograms per sample. The percentages of naive CD45RAhigh/CD27high T cells were determined by flow cytometry on a PBMC aliquot from every donor.

What the study reported, not specific to this receptor: Compared with the aged group, the long-lived group had more naive CD4+ T cells, fewer expanded clones and increased TCR diversity, suggesting age selection. Because profiling used bulk unsorted PBMCs, naive and antigen-experienced compartments could not be compared conclusively. Donor CMV infection status was unknown, potentially confounding age-related changes in expanded clonotypes. Estimates of total diversity based on one million sequenced T cells were regarded as lower bounds and as underestimates. The percentage of naive T cells measured by flow cytometry correlated strongly with observed TCR beta diversity. Observed TCR beta diversity per million T cells fell roughly linearly with age, and a significant reduction was already apparent by age roughly 40.

The source is a human donor in good health. The chain is encoded by TRBV28 joined to TRBJ2-3; no confident D gene assignment can be made. The sequenced sample was blood. DNA sequence: TGTGCCACCGAGAGTCCCTATACGCAGTATTTT. The encoded protein is CATESPYTQYF. Here the CDR3 is joined to the reference TRBV28 and TRBJ2-3 genes, and the full variable domain is: DVKVTQSSRYLVKRTGEKVFLECVQDMDHENMFWYRQDPGLGLRLIYFSYDVKMKEKGDIPEGYSVSREKKERFSLILESASTNQTSMYLCATESPYTQYFGPGTRLTVL.